This TCR beta chain was captured by sequencing in a study of response to subunit inactivated influenza vaccine. Study-level points and caveats: Researchers suggested that each seasonal influenza vaccination recruits few new T cells.

TCRdb recomputed calls from the RT-PCR reads with MiXCR, one row per CDR3 protein. This sample has 550,000 to 800,000 distinct CDR3 sequences, with around 13% found just once. Only a few counts were recorded for this clonotype. As yet, its antigen is unknown. V shed 5 bases and J 4 bases; nucleotides not matched to a gene: 6. CDR1 and CDR2 (germline): SGHTA, FQGNSA. This CDR3 has 14 amino acids. The rearrangement links TRBV7-2 to TRBJ2-3, with 7 bases aligning to TRBD1. The sequences come from PBMCs from blood, collected 14 to 15 days before vaccination. This clonotype originated in a man in his fifties or sixties who received an inactivated influenza vaccine. This chain's CDR3 is CASSPQTGPDTQYF. In nucleotides, the CDR3 is TGTGCCAGCAGCCCCCAGACAGGGCCAGATACGCAGTATTTT.